This entry is about one T cell receptor (beta chain). This clone was picked up one time. Which antigen it targets is not known. Base qualities were left out, and no much larger clone turns up one base away. Libraries came from the immunoSEQ multiplex PCR assay. A mixture of 60 forward primers for TCR Vbeta segments and 13 reverse primers for TCR Jbeta segments was used in the multiplex PCR. The CDR3 region of rearranged TCR beta genes was amplified from genomic DNA by a multiplex PCR assay. The amplified TCR beta libraries were sequenced on the Illumina HiSeq System as 87-base-pair reads. Processing in the source paper ran as follows. Across the 640 or so repertoires, a later analysis counted 80 million or so unique TCR beta chains, around 10 million of which were shared by at least two donors. To remove PCR and sequencing errors, raw reads were error-corrected and collapsed into unique sequences using a nearest-neighbor algorithm that merged closely related sequences. CDR3 sequences were aligned to IMGT reference sequences to assign V, D and J gene segments. For a sequence to be retained, a match of at least six nucleotides was required to both a V gene segment and a J gene segment. A rearrangement counted as productive if the CDR3 had no stop codons and remained in frame with V and J, and every other rearrangement counted as non-productive. CDR3 was defined by IMGT convention, running from the second conserved V-encoded cysteine to the conserved J-encoded phenylalanine. The earlier analysis of 500 to 600 of the donors excluded sequences that lacked an unambiguous match to a single V gene segment. In an earlier analysis of approximately 500 of the donors, a V segment was called functional when productive rearrangements were above 56.7%, and segregating when the standard deviation between donors exceeded 5%. A statistical classification framework was built to diagnose cytomegalovirus status from the catalog of TCR beta chain sequences. In a later analysis, TCR nucleotide sequences were compared against IMGT/GENE-DB human TR gene sequences so that V and J genes could be assigned. A later analysis assigned CDR3 sequences and most-parsimonious VDJ recombination scenarios with the TCRdist pipeline. A later analysis defined each TCR beta chain by its CDR3 amino acid sequence plus V-gene family, and excluded reads lacking a unique V-gene family. To address suspected cross-contamination and a sequencing artifact, a later analysis removed 592 highly shared, low-generation-probability nucleotide sequences. In a later analysis, a clonal expansion index was calculated for each public chain from normalized within-repertoire ranks of inferred template counts. In a later analysis, generation probabilities were computed with a VDJ recombination model fitted to out-of-frame rearrangements, and the resulting probabilities were checked against IGoR. In a later analysis, hypergeometric tests were used to score TCR-TCR, TCR-HLA and TCR-CMV co-occurrence, with a repertoire-size bias correction applied to TCR pairs. In a later analysis, false discovery rates were estimated by permuting HLA or CMV assignments 20 times. In a later analysis, co-occurring TCRs were grouped using DBSCAN, and TCRdist sequence similarity was added for clustering within HLA-allele-positive subsets. Co-occurrence clustering excluded repertoires with fewer than 30,000 or more than 120,000 public chains, plus five with anomalous nucleotide sharing. This is the immuneACCESS table as TCRdb keeps it, with only in-frame sequences that have V and J called. A part of the clones is gone; compared with another copy, unresolved V genes explain less than half, and the rest is unexplained. Clone size and V and J calls were adopted from that table, with D and trimming inferred from the DNA. In all, the sample holds about 89,000 clones, and around 85% of those were seen once. Clones ranked in the top ten supply nearly 7.5% of the sample.

A distance of 18 bases separates the germline ends of V and J, which lose 5 bases and 7 bases respectively. Its CDR3 holds 14 amino acids, cysteine through phenylalanine. The retained sequence is limited to the CDR3, 42 bases, with the frame set at the first base. Via the germline V gene (reference sequence), CDR1 is LNHDA and CDR2 SQIVND. These data are taken from a study of cytomegalovirus exposure and HLA in healthy donors (dated by TCRdb to the late 2010s). For the wider study: According to an earlier analysis of around 600 of the donors, about 179 million T cells yielded 117 million unique TCR beta sequences and about 280 Gb of sequence data. Roughly 300 gigabases of sequencing data and roughly 81 million unique TCR sequences made up an early release that covered about 640 HLA-typed donors. Of the 398 genotyped donors, roughly 80% fell in the genetic ancestry cluster associated with self-reported Caucasian donors. The aim of the study was to test whether cataloging public T cell receptors could identify signatures of past pathogen exposure. The study profiled the T cell repertoires of 666 subjects by immunosequencing and related them to cytomegalovirus serostatus. A separate validation cohort of some 130 different subjects was used in addition to the approximately 670-subject first cohort. To predict cytomegalovirus infection status, the study combined high-throughput TCR immunosequencing, statistical association of individual TCRs with disease status, and machine learning. A later analysis re-analyzed previously published TCR beta repertoires from approximately 670 donors and added high-resolution HLA genotyping to study TCR occurrence patterns. The later analysis used no new phenotypic data to find candidate immune exposures, relying instead on TCR beta sequences and their occurrence across donors. An earlier analysis of around 580 of the donors used high-throughput TCR beta sequencing to judge whether each TCR beta V gene segment behaved as functional or pseudogenic. Donor age, sex, ethnicity and CMV serostatus were collected together with the repertoire data. In a later genetic analysis, genome-wide SNP genotypes for about 55% of the roughly 670 donors were used, and that subset was treated as a discovery cohort. All discovery cohort repertoires had been generated on a single sequencing platform. Both class I and class II loci were covered by HLA typing, at four-digit resolution. Typing coverage differed by locus: A, B, C, DRB1 and DQB1 were typed in roughly 620-640 donors, DQA1 in about 500, DPA1 in some 600, and DPB1 in 472. A handful of DR-DQ haplotypes were handled as single units for association and clustering because linkage in the cohort was strong. Across around 400 genotyped donors of the cohort, an average of roughly 250,000 unique TCR beta nucleotide sequences per donor were sequenced, and around 20% of those sequences were non-productive. Broad study findings and their caveats: In a later analysis, HLA-associated TCR beta chains were found to be more clonally expanded and to have lower generation probabilities than equally common non-associated chains. Compared with the 666-donor mean, donors in an Asian-associated ancestry cluster had fewer N-insertions in productive TCRs, according to a later genetic analysis. In a later analysis, several top co-occurrence clusters were reported to appear linked to parvovirus B19, influenza, CMV and Epstein-Barr virus. The sequencing pipeline was judged likely to have produced a cluster of highly shared sequence variants as a technical artifact. The 87-base-pair reads could not distinguish some IMGT-functional V segments, including TRBV6-2 and TRBV6-3, so those segments were excluded. A further reported finding was that TCR beta sequences accurately predicted the HLA-A and HLA-B alleles for most subjects in the first cohort. In both the original and validation cohorts, the classifier was reported to diagnose cytomegalovirus status with high specificity and sensitivity. In vitro tests confirmed that a few of the cytomegalovirus-associated TCR beta chains recognize cytomegalovirus antigens. Because some donors lacked HLA typing at each locus, the association tests relied only on the typed subset. According to a later analysis, TCR association rates differed among HLA loci, with DRB1 alleles showing the most associated TCRs and HLA-C alleles showing the fewest. Immune exposure information for the cohort was limited to CMV serostatus. Only TCR beta chains were sequenced in this cohort, and the absence of alpha or paired-chain data limited detectable features. Across donors, most TCR sequences were observed very rarely, whereas some public TCRs were present in many individuals. Correlated functional status among segregating V segments might be attributable to linkage disequilibrium, but an unknown experimental factor could not be ruled out. In a later genetic analysis, a missense DCLRE1C variant was associated with V-gene and J-gene trimming of TCR beta chains, and the association was replicated in an independent cohort. The study listed approximately 150 TCR beta chains as associated with cytomegalovirus. Assigning TCR associations to individual alleles was difficult when HLA alleles, especially DR and DQ, strongly co-occurred. An earlier analysis of approximately 530 of the donors showed that most TCR beta V segments appeared in productive rearrangements either about 90% or about 30% of the time, which broadly matched IMGT annotations. The earlier analysis of approximately 590 of the donors excluded fewer than 20 rarely observed V segments, including chromosome 9 orphons, because counts were too low. Specific HLA alleles were associated with 16,951 TCR beta sequences at a false discovery rate of 0.05 in a later analysis. It was suggested by the authors that the approach could potentially be generalized to other disease states and immunological phenotypes. Presence/absence analyses assumed roughly uniform sequencing depth across donors, an assumption that may not hold. In a later analysis, most CMV-associated TCR beta chains were found to appear HLA-restricted, with HLA associations seemingly driven largely by CMV exposure.

The cohort comprised some 700 healthy bone marrow donors. Cohort members were all nominally healthy when sampled, although unrecorded immune exposures were likely present. The donor was CMV seropositive and belonged to the group of 250 to 300 seropositive cohort members. Every donor gave a peripheral blood sample, and the peripheral blood mononuclear cells from that sample were used for TCR beta sequencing. The Qiagen DNeasy Blood Extraction Kit was used to extract genomic DNA from the blood cell samples. The sequence derives from a man aged 35-49 years in good health and CMV-seropositive. This chain joins TRBV19 to TRBJ2-7; tentative D gene TRBD1, with 6 bases matching. The sample was PBMCs. The nucleotide sequence reads as follows: TGTGCCAGTAGTCAAGGAACAGGGCGGATTGAGCAGTACTTC. It translates to CASSQGTGRIEQYF.